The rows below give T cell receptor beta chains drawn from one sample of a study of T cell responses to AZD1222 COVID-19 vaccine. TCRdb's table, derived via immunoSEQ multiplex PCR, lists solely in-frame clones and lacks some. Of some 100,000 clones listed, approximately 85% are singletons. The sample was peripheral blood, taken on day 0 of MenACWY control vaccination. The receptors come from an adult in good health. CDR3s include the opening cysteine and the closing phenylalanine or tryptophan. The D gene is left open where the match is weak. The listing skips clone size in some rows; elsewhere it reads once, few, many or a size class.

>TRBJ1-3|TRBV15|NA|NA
CATSPAERNTIYF
TGTGCCACCAGCCCTGCAGAGCGAAACACCATATATTTT
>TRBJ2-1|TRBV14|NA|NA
CASSQPGLREKTYNEQFF
TGTGCCAGCAGCCAACCGGGGCTACGGGAGAAGACCTACAATGAGCAGTTCTTC
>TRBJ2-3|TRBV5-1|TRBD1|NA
CASSPGQLNTDTQYF
TGCGCCAGCAGCCCGGGACAGCTTAACACAGATACGCAGTATTTT
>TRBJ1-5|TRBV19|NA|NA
CASSIEGGPGPQHF
TGTGCCAGTAGTATAGAAGGAGGTCCAGGGCCCCAGCATTTT
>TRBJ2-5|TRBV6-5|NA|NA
CASSYSGQGQETQYF
TGTGCCAGCAGTTACTCCGGGCAGGGGCAAGAGACCCAGTACTTC
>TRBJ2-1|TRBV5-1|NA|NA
CASSTTGPYNEQFF
TGCGCCAGCAGCACCACCGGGCCCTACAATGAGCAGTTCTTC
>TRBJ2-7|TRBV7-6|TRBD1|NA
CASSSQTGRLPYEQYF
TGTGCCAGCAGCAGTCAGACAGGGAGATTGCCCTACGAGCAGTACTTC
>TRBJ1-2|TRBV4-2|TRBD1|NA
CASSQVSLLGGANYGYTF
TGTGCCAGCAGCCAAGTGAGTTTGTTAGGGGGCGCTAACTATGGCTACACCTTC
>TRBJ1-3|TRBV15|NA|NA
CATSRDLVGGTSGNTIYF
TGTGCCACCAGCAGAGATCTCGTGGGGGGAACCTCTGGAAACACCATATATTTT
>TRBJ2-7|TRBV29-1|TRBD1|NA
CSVVRTGLGYEQYF
TGCAGCGTGGTTCGGACAGGGTTAGGATACGAGCAGTACTTC
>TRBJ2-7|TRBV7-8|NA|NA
CASSLGGPWKSYEQYF
TGTGCCAGCAGCTTGGGAGGACCCTGGAAGTCCTACGAGCAGTACTTC
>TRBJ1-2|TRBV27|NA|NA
CASSPLRIGNYGYTF
TGTGCCAGCAGCCCCCTGAGGATAGGCAACTATGGCTACACCTTC
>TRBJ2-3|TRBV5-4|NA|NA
CASSPSGTPDSTQYF
TGTGCCAGCAGCCCATCCGGGACTCCCGATTCAACGCAGTATTTT
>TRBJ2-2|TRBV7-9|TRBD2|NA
CASRPRLAGGGTGELFF
TGTGCCAGCAGGCCTCGACTAGCGGGAGGGGGGACCGGGGAGCTGTTTTTT
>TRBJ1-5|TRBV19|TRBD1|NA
CASNGRGQQPQHF
TGTGCCAGTAACGGCAGGGGGCAACAGCCCCAGCATTTT
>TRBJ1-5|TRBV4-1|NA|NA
CASSQVGVGPQHF
TGCGCCAGCAGCCAAGTGGGGGTTGGGCCCCAGCATTTT
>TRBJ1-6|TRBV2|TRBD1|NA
CASTFRTGDNSPLHF
TGTGCCAGCACGTTTAGGACAGGGGATAATTCACCCCTCCACTTT
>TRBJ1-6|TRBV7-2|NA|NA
CASSPRSNSPLHF
TGTGCCAGCAGCCCCCGGTCCAATTCACCCCTCCACTTT
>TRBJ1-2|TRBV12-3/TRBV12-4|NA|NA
CASSLLVYGYTF
TGTGCCAGCAGTTTATTGGTCTATGGCTACACCTTC
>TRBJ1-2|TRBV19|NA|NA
CASSGGTSNYGYTF
TGTGCCAGTAGTGGAGGGACCTCTAACTATGGCTACACCTTC
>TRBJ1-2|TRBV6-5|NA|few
CASRSDLIYGYTF
TGTGCCAGCAGGTCCGACCTGATTTATGGCTACACCTTC
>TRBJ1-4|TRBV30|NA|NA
CAWSVGGTHATNEKLFF
TGTGCCTGGAGTGTAGGGGGAACGCATGCAACTAATGAAAAACTGTTTTTT
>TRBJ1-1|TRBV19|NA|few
CASSIDRVWGTEAFF
TGTGCCAGTAGTATAGATCGAGTATGGGGCACTGAAGCTTTCTTT
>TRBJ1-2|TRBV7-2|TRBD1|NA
CASSPRVGGGYTF
TGTGCCAGCAGCCCCAGGGTAGGGGGCGGCTACACCTTC
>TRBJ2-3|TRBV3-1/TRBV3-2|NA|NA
CASSQDWTDTQYF
TGTGCCAGCAGCCAAGATTGGACAGATACGCAGTATTTT
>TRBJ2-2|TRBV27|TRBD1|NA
CASSFYGTGNTGELFF
TGTGCCAGCAGTTTCTACGGGACAGGGAACACCGGGGAGCTGTTTTTT
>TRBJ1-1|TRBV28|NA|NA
CASSGPRNTEAFF
TGTGCCAGCAGTGGGCCGCGGAACACTGAAGCTTTCTTT
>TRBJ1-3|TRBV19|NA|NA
CASSPVGGAGNTIYF
TGTGCCAGTAGTCCGGTGGGGGGAGCTGGAAACACCATATATTTT
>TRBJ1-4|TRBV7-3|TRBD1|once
CASSLDRERGVTNEKLFF
TGTGCCAGCAGCCTAGACAGGGAGCGGGGAGTAACTAATGAAAAACTGTTTTTT
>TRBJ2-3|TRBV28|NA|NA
CATEAFVVSSYTDTQYF
TGTGCCACTGAGGCATTCGTCGTATCCTCATACACAGATACGCAGTATTTT
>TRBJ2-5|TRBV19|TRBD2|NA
CASSMGTSPETQYF
TGTGCCAGTAGTATGGGGACTAGCCCGGAGACCCAGTACTTC
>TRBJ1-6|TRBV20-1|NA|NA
CSASGRPRANSPLHF
TGCAGTGCTAGTGGACGGCCCCGCGCTAATTCACCCCTCCACTTT
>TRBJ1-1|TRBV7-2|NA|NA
CASSSDPRRSPEAFF
TGTGCCAGCAGCTCGGACCCAAGAAGGTCCCCTGAAGCTTTCTTT